The sequence of this TCR beta chain was determined in a study of cytomegalovirus exposure and HLA in healthy donors. Trimming took 2 bases from V and 3 from J; bases not matched to a gene: 9. The CDR3 runs to 19 residues. CDR1 and CDR2 from the germline V gene are PRHDT and FYEKMQ (reference sequence). Study-level results: Most TCR sequences showed up rarely, but some public TCRs showed up in many donors. An analysis done earlier found most TCR beta V segments productive about 87% or about 30% of the time.

To note about this clone: Its specificity is not known.

It was with 60 Vbeta and 13 Jbeta primers that the PCR ran. Only in-frame clones appear in the TCRdb table, and some are missing; sequencing was by immunoSEQ multiplex PCR. The sample lists over 60,000 clones; about 70% were seen once. Sequencing input: PBMCs. The chain has TRBV13 and TRBJ2-3, with 15 nucleotides matching TRBD2. This clonotype was obtained from a young man in good health and CMV-seronegative. CDR3 region: CASSLYGTSGGSHTDTQYF. CDR3 nucleotides: TGTGCCAGCAGCTTATACGGGACTAGCGGGGGGTCCCATACAGATACGCAGTATTTT.